The 17 T cell receptor beta chains below were found in one sample sequenced in a study of T cells after posttransplantation cyclophosphamide. Cyclophosphamide on days +3 and +4 followed busulfan-fludarabine conditioning and a marrow graft. The protocol was immunoSEQ multiplex PCR, while the TCRdb copy is restricted to in-frame clones and leaves out a portion. The repertoire consists of tens of thousands of clones, none detected only once. Sequenced material: PBMCs, taken after allogeneic stem cell transplant with posttransplant cyclophosphamide. Receptor source: a young adult male patient who received an allogeneic stem cell transplant from a related donor, was CMV-positive, and had no GVHD. Some T cells may be graft donor cells.

This clone was seen at least ten times. The chain joins TRBV18 to TRBJ1-1; D gene uncertain. The CDR3 contains 14 residues. The germline gives CDR1 KGHSH, CDR2 LQKENI. Trimming removed 1 base from V and 5 bases from J, with 11 bases in between. The CDR3 coding sequence is TGTGCCAGCTCACCACTGGAGCTCGGAACTGAAGCTTTCTTT. The encoded protein is CASSPLELGTEAFF.

At least ten counts were recorded for this clone. The chain joins TRBV5-4 to TRBJ2-3; 8 nucleotides align to TRBD1. This CDR3 contains 14 residues. CDR1 and CDR2 (germline): SGHNT, YYREEE (reference sequence). J gave up 5 bases and V 6 bases, and 8 bases lay outside the gene matches. The CDR3, as DNA: TGTGCCAGCAACCTGGGACAGGCCGAAGATACGCAGTATTTT. Its protein is CASNLGQAEDTQYF.

This clone was counted at least ten times. This chain connects TRBV29-1 to TRBJ2-5; 10 positions agree with TRBD1. The CDR3 runs to 15 residues. The V and J ends lost 5 bases and 1 base, in that order; junction bases with no gene match: 7. The germline V gene has CDR1 SQVTM and CDR2 ANQGSEA. CDR3 loop: CSVLGGTGVQETQYF. The CDR3 DNA sequence: TGCAGCGTTCTGGGGGGGACAGGGGTCCAAGAGACCCAGTACTTC.

This clone was recorded many times. The gene calls are TRBV7-9 and TRBJ2-2, with 7 positions matching TRBD1. The J segment lost 5 bases and the V segment lost 5 bases, leaving 5 bases of the junction unmatched. The CDR3 runs 14 residues. The germline CDR1 and CDR2 sequences are SEHNR and FQNEAQ (reference sequence). The CDR3 nucleotides read TGTGCCAGCAGCAGGGGGCTAGAAACCGGGGAGCTGTTTTTT. Protein product: CASSRGLETGELFF.

This clone was found many times. The chain uses TRBV28 and TRBJ2-5; 10 positions agree with TRBD2. The V gene end was trimmed by 3 bases and the J gene end by 3 bases; junction bases not matched to a gene: 10. Germline CDR1 reads MDHEN; CDR2 reads SYDVKM. This CDR3 comprises 17 residues. This CDR3 is CASSLARSGTSEETQYF. CDR3 DNA: TGTGCCAGCAGTTTGGCCCGTTCCGGGACTAGCGAAGAGACCCAGTACTTC.

At least ten counts were recorded for this clone. The rearrangement links TRBV9 to TRBJ2-2; 9 nucleotides line up with TRBD2. J was trimmed by 5 bases and V by 3 bases; bases with no gene match: 2. The CDR3 is 14 amino acids. CDR1 is SGDLS, CDR2 YYNGEE, per germline. This chain's CDR3 is CASSGLAGTGELFF. The CDR3 DNA reads TGTGCCAGCAGCGGGCTAGCGGGGACCGGGGAGCTGTTTTTT. Full variable domain (rest looked up from reference TRBV9 and TRBJ2-2): DSGVTQTPKHLITATGQRVTLRCSPRSGDLSVYWYQQSLDQGLQFLIQYYNGEERAKGNILERFSAQQFPDLHSELNLSSLELGDSALYFCASSGLAGTGELFFGEGSRLTVL.

This clone has a count of ten or more. The rearrangement joins TRBV5-1 to TRBJ2-7; the D gene is possibly TRBD1 (6 bases). Deletions cut 4 bases from V and 1 base from J, with 21 bases between. Per germline, CDR1 SGHRS and CDR2 YFSETQ. CDR3 length: 17 residues. The CDR3 DNA reads TGCGCCAGCAGCGACGTACCGGCCGGGACACCATCCTACGAGCAGTACTTC. Amino acids: CASSDVPAGTPSYEQYF.

The sample holds many counts of this clone. This chain connects TRBV7-8 to TRBJ2-7, with a possible D match to TRBD1 (6 bases). The CDR3 consists of 14 residues. The V end lost 2 bases, the J end lost 5 bases, and 13 bases lay between the germline ends. Germline lookup yields CDR1 SGHVS and CDR2 FQNEAQ. The CDR3 loop is CASSLSGVKDEQYF. For the CDR3, the DNA is TGTGCCAGCAGCTTATCAGGGGTCAAGGACGAGCAGTACTTC.

This clone was recorded a few times. The V gene is TRBV27, the J gene TRBJ2-1; TRBD2 matches at 12 bases. Germline CDR1 and CDR2: MNHEY and SMNVEV (reference sequence). V gave up 5 bases and J gave up 7 bases; unmatched junction bases: 18. The CDR3 sequence is 19 residues long. The CDR3 protein is CASSPIGGILAGGLNEQFF. CDR3 sequence (DNA): TGTGCCAGCAGTCCGATAGGGGGGATCCTAGCGGGAGGGCTTAATGAGCAGTTCTTC.

The table lists this clone with a few counts. The gene calls are TRBV28 and TRBJ2-4; 7 bases agree with TRBD2. The CDR3 contains 16 residues. V was clipped by 2 bases and J by 3 bases; unmatched bases: 7. Germline V gene lookup returns CDR1 MDHEN and CDR2 SYDVKM. The CDR3 DNA is TGTGCCAGCAGTTTAATAGCGGGCCTCTTCAAAAACATTCAGTACTTC. It is translated as CASSLIAGLFKNIQYF. Combining the CDR3 with reference TRBV28 and TRBJ2-4 gives the whole variable domain DVKVTQSSRYLVKRTGEKVFLECVQDMDHENMFWYRQDPGLGLRLIYFSYDVKMKEKGDIPEGYSVSREKKERFSLILESASTNQTSMYLCASSLIAGLFKNIQYFGAGTRLSVL.

At least ten counts were recorded for this clone. V usage is TRBV5-4 and J usage is TRBJ1-2, with 9 bases fitting TRBD1. Germline V gene sequence: CDR1 SGHNT, CDR2 YYREEE (reference sequence). V lost 2 bases, J lost 5 bases, and 4 bases stayed unmatched. This CDR3 has 14 amino acids. The chain's CDR3 is CASSFGDRGYGYTF. The CDR3 DNA sequence: TGTGCCAGCAGCTTCGGTGACAGGGGGTATGGCTACACCTTC.

The table lists this clone with many counts. DNA of the CDR3: TGTGCCAGCAGCTCCCGGCGGGCTAACAATGAGCAGTTCTTC. This codes for CASSSRRANNEQFF. The genes are TRBV11-3 and TRBJ2-1, with a weak D call TRBD2 (5 bases). The V and J ends lost 4 bases and 5 bases respectively, with 12 bases between them. CDR3 length equals 14 residues. Germline CDR1 and CDR2: SGHNT and YENEEA. The full variable domain, with the rest looked up from reference TRBV11-3 and TRBJ2-1, is EAGVVQSPRYKIIEKKQPVAFWCNPISGHNTLYWYLQNLGQGPELLIRYENEEAVDDSQLPKDRFSAERLKGVDSTLKIQPAELGDSAVYLCASSSRRANNEQFFGPGTRLTVL.

The CDR3 DNA reads as TGTGCCAGCAGTCCCCCGTTGAGATTCCCCACAGATACGCAGTATTTT. As protein: CASSPPLRFPTDTQYF. V and J are TRBV27 and TRBJ2-3; no clear D gene. Per germline, CDR1 MNHEY and CDR2 SMNVEV (reference sequence). The CDR3 consists of 16 residues. Deletions cut 5 bases from V and 2 bases from J, with 17 bases between.

This clone was seen ten or more times. The chain combines TRBV7-3 with TRBJ2-3, with 10 nucleotides matching TRBD2. The CDR3 covers 17 residues. V lost 6 bases and J lost 1; bases outside the gene matches: 10. Germline V gene sequence: CDR1 SGHTA, CDR2 FQGTGA. Written as DNA, the CDR3 is TGTGCCAGCAGTCCGGGGACTAGCGCAAGGGGCACAGATACGCAGTATTTT. Encoded protein: CASSPGTSARGTDTQYF.

This clone was seen at least ten times. This chain connects TRBV7-9 to TRBJ2-7, with D possibly being TRBD1 (7 bases). This CDR3 has 14 amino acids. CDR1 and CDR2 from the germline V gene are SEHNR and FQNEAQ (reference sequence). With 3 bases removed from V and 6 bases from J, the gap between germline ends came to 15 bases. CDR3: CASSLAGQGGEQYF. The CDR3 bases are TGTGCCAGCAGCTTGGCCGGCCAGGGGGGCGAGCAGTACTTC.

This clone was counted many times. The rearrangement uses TRBV19 and TRBJ2-2, with D unclear. Germline loops: CDR1 LNHDA, CDR2 SQIVND (reference sequence). The V and J ends lost 3 bases and 6 bases respectively, with 8 bases between them. There are 13 residues in the CDR3. The CDR3 here is CASSIDISGELFF. The CDR3, as DNA: TGTGCCAGTAGTATCGACATCTCCGGGGAGCTGTTTTTT.

This clone was seen repeatedly, ten times or more. The chain carries TRBV10-3 and TRBJ1-1; D is unresolved. V was trimmed by 0 bases and J by 5 bases, leaving 13 bases between them. Germline V CDR1 and CDR2: ENHRY, SYGVKD. The CDR3 is 15 amino acids. The CDR3 DNA sequence: TGTGCCATCAGTGAGTCGGCGGGGAGAGGGACTGAAGCTTTCTTT. The encoded protein is CAISESAGRGTEAFF.